This T cell receptor beta chain was documented in a study of blood T cell repertoires in COVID-19. In the study overall: The United States, Italy and Spain supplied acute and convalescent COVID-19 samples.

Cohort placement rested on clinical history that participants reported themselves. The CDR3 has 15 amino acids. CDR1 and CDR2 (germline): SNHLY, FYNNEI. The V segment lost 7 bases and the J segment 4 bases; nucleotides outside the gene matches: 8. The data were produced by immunoSEQ multiplex PCR, yet TCRdb's version contains in-frame clones alone and is incomplete. This table holds some 460,000 clones, about 85% found once. The chain employs TRBV2 and TRBJ1-4; 8 bases map to TRBD1. Sequencing input: PBMCs or T cells enriched from blood (not recorded which). The origin of this receptor is a woman under 30 who had recovered from COVID-19. CDR3 sequence reads: CASIYGTGYNEKLFF. In DNA form, the CDR3 reads TGTGCCAGCATCTATGGGACAGGTTATAATGAAAAACTGTTTTTT.